Listed below are T cell receptor beta chains from one sample, sequenced in a study of response to subunit inactivated influenza vaccine. TCRdb itself ran the RT-PCR reads through MiXCR, one entry per CDR3 protein. Of approximately 290,000 distinct CDR3 sequences in the sample, roughly 22% were seen once. The sample here was PBMCs from blood, taken 21 months after vaccination. The receptors here all came from a man between 50 and 70 years old who received an inactivated influenza vaccine. Both conserved end residues are trimmed from each CDR3.

TRBV7-2	TRBJ1-2	ASSLATWQGTGYT
TRBV10-2	TRBJ1-1	ASKAGGFGTEAF
TRBV6-1	TRBJ1-5	ASSEAHSNQPQH
TRBV29-1	TRBJ1-1	SVEGARAEGPRNTEAF
TRBV24-1	TRBJ1-5	ATSDVEDNQPQH
TRBV4-2	TRBJ2-2	ASSQSGQRNTGELF
TRBV4-1	TRBJ1-1	ASSQSVNTEAF
TRBV7-2	TRBJ2-3	ASSFGTRTNTQY
TRBV6-5	TRBJ1-5	ASSYNRRTGDQPQH
TRBV6-5	TRBJ2-1	ASSWGRGKGNEQF
TRBV11-1	TRBJ2-1	ASSAQLGTSHEQF
TRBV4-1	TRBJ1-2	ASSTGGDYGYT
TRBV29-1	TRBJ2-7	SFMLGSSYEQY
TRBV20-1	TRBJ2-7	SSRDPEPPYEQY
TRBV3-1	TRBJ2-7	ASSQDLGFEQY
TRBV20-1	TRBJ1-6	SPRQGNSPLH
TRBV4-2	TRBJ2-3	ASSQEGGGTDTQY
TRBV9	TRBJ1-3	ASSAFGQGQRNTIY
TRBV5-1	TRBJ2-3	ASSSSLTSTDTQY
TRBV5-1	TRBJ2-3	ASSLAWGSADTQY
TRBV10-2	TRBJ1-1	ASSEARGQGNTEAF
TRBV7-6	TRBJ2-5	ASSLGGTSGQETQY
TRBV7-2	TRBJ2-3	ASSLPFATDTQY
TRBV30	TRBJ2-3	AWRPLLAADTQY
TRBV9	TRBJ2-1	ASSGNEQF
TRBV9	TRBJ1-1	ASSATGIRSEAF
TRBV10-3	TRBJ1-1	AISGTGGNTEAF
TRBV7-9	TRBJ1-2	ASSLESGRGYT
TRBV5-6	TRBJ2-7	ASSQDRPDEQY
TRBV11-2	TRBJ1-6	ASSSGGSNSPLH
TRBV5-6	TRBJ1-2	ASSFIHGYT
TRBV20-1	TRBJ2-7	SARDRRGLLYEQY
TRBV5-1	TRBJ1-2	ASSLGQFNYGYT
TRBV7-8	TRBJ1-3	ASSSPGTLDTIY
TRBV4-2	TRBJ1-4	ASSQQGNEKLF
TRBV29-1	TRBJ1-5	SVVLTDYRYSNQPQH
TRBV4-2	TRBJ2-1	ASSRELGTGGDEQF
TRBV28	TRBJ2-7	ASSSGRYLSYEQY
TRBV5-1	TRBJ1-1	ASSLDAGNTEAF
TRBV12-3/TRBV12-4	TRBJ2-7	ASSLAGRAYDEQY
TRBV15	TRBJ1-5	ATSRERAVYSNQPQH